The clone carrying this T cell receptor beta chain occurred a few times. Authors' methods: The assay estimated nucleated cells by amplifying reference gene primers. TCRdb keeps only in-frame clones here, not all; method: immunoSEQ multiplex PCR. That table supplies the V and J calls and clone size; D and trimming were determined from the DNA. Among about 140,000 clones, more than 60% were seen once, and the ten largest hold under 15%. Unmatched junction bases numbered 12, after V lost 4 bases and J lost 4 bases. Germline V gene lookup returns CDR1 SGHRS and CDR2 YFSETQ. The CDR3 spans 16 residues. These data come from a study of blood T cell repertoires in COVID-19. The wider study: Specimens from acute and convalescent COVID-19 originated in the United States, Italy and Spain. Nucleic acid was either cDNA or gDNA, and it came from T cells, B-cell-depleted T cells, or PBMCs.

Material for sequencing was peripheral blood. This chain links TRBV5-1 with TRBJ2-7; 9 bases match TRBD1. The TCR originated in a man older than 75 with acute or convalescent COVID-19. The CDR3 DNA is TGCGCCAGCAGCGGAATAACAGGGGGCCGCACTTACGAGCAGTACTTC. Amino acid sequence: CASSGITGGRTYEQYF.